Listed here are 3 T cell receptor beta chains from one sample, sequenced in a study of regulatory T cells in long-lasting Graves disease. Time point of the sample: persistent/refractory GD, antithyroid drugs over 5 years with positive TRAb. PBMC-extracted RNA yielded the TCR library. Relying on iRepertoire HTBI primers and Arm-PCR of CDR3 regions, the team built TCR beta libraries. Using its own MiXCR run on the multiplex PCR reads, TCRdb lists one record per CDR3 protein. The repertoire holds 300,000 to 350,000 distinct CDR3 sequences, with around 20% as singletons. The material was peripheral blood mononuclear cells (PBMCs), obtained when the disease was refractory, from a patient treated with antithyroid drugs. The receptors derive from a female donor with Graves disease.

In this sample, this clonotype turned up many times. The chain recombines TRBV2 with TRBJ2-7, with D unresolved. The CDR3 is 14 residues long. Germline V lookup: CDR1 SNHLY, CDR2 FYNNEI. V was clipped by 6 bases and J by 3 bases, with 15 bases between them. The CDR3 DNA is TGTGCCAGCAGCTTCCGGGTTAGAATCTACGAGCAGTACTTC. Encoded protein: CASSFRVRIYEQYF.

This clonotype was observed at least ten times. The gene calls are TRBV5-1 and TRBJ1-5, with D uncertain. Per the germline V gene, CDR1 is SGHRS and CDR2 is YFSETQ. The CDR3 loop spans 15 amino acids. Trimming pared 7 bases from V and 0 bases from J, leaving 14 bases between. This CDR3 is CASRSRPDSNQPQHF. CDR3 sequence (DNA): TGCGCCAGCCGAAGTCGTCCCGATAGCAATCAGCCCCAGCATTTT.

J is TRBJ2-7 and V is TRBV10-3, with TRBD2 matching 9 bases. The V gene's germline CDR1 is ENHRY and CDR2 SYGVKD. The V segment lost 4 bases and the J segment 4 bases; nucleotides outside the gene matches: 2. The CDR3 contains 13 residues. The CDR3 coding sequence is TGTGCCATCAGTGCGAGCGGGAGGTACGAGCAGTACTTC. It codes for CAISASGRYEQYF.